Listed below are T cell receptor beta chains from one sample, sequenced in a study of T cell clonotyping in hematopoietic cell transplantation. Assay used: immunoSEQ multiplex PCR; TCRdb lists only in-frame clones, some missing. The sample lists roughly 48,000 clones, about four fifths occurring once. The specimen comprised peripheral blood mononuclear cells, sampled before stem cell transplant. The receptors stem from a man in his 60s with myelodysplastic syndrome. Some clones in this sample may be carry-over from other donors' samples. Both conserved end residues are trimmed from each CDR3. D genes are given only for firm matches. Size is omitted from some rows. Given values are once, few, many or a class for expanded clones.

d_call	clone_size	j_call	v_call	cdr3_aa
.	.	TRBJ2-6	TRBV7-3	ASSSRETGANVLT
.	.	TRBJ1-4	TRBV9	ASSVGLTGPPLGELF
TRBD1	once	TRBJ1-1	TRBV5-5	ASSLPTGYSNTEAF
.	.	TRBJ2-5	TRBV29-1	SVVGPQETQY
TRBD1	.	TRBJ2-7	TRBV28	ASSVRDRVYEQY
.	.	TRBJ2-5	TRBV5-6	ASRTGWSQETQY
.	.	TRBJ2-3	TRBV4-2	ASSQELGQASTDTQY
.	.	TRBJ2-2	TRBV7-2	ASSLGRVNTGELF
TRBD2	.	TRBJ2-1	TRBV11-2	ASSRRGDQTNEQF
TRBD1	.	TRBJ1-4	TRBV7-2	ASRDRGHEKLF
.	.	TRBJ2-7	TRBV7-2	ASSLVGLSYEQY
.	.	TRBJ2-7	TRBV7-9	ASSLRGGSYEQY
TRBD1	.	TRBJ1-1	TRBV6-5	ASSDRVTNTEAF
TRBD1	few	TRBJ1-2	TRBV28	ASSLLGTGKGYT
.	.	TRBJ1-3	TRBV11-2	ASSLGWGNTIY
TRBD1	.	TRBJ1-5	TRBV7-8	ASSLDRQGNQPQH
TRBD1	.	TRBJ2-7	TRBV4-3	ASSLHRGPYYEQY
.	few	TRBJ1-6	TRBV9	ASSVGGGSNSPLH
.	.	TRBJ2-7	TRBV4-1	ASSQAGGHSYEQY
TRBD1	.	TRBJ2-2	TRBV7-2	ASSVTGGPSTGELF